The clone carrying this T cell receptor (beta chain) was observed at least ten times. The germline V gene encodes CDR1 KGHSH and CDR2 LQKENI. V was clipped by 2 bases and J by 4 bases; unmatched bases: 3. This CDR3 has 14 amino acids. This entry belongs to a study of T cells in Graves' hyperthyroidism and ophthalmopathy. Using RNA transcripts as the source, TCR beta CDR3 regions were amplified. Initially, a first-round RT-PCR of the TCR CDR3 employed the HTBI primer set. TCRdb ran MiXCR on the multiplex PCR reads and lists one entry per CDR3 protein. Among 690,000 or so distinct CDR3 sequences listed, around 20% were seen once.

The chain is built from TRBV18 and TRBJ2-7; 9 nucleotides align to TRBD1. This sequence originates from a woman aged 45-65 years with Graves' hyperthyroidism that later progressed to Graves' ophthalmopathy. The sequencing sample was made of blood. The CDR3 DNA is TGTGCCAGCTCACCATCGGGACAGGGTTACGAGCAGTACTTC. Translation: CASSPSGQGYEQYF.